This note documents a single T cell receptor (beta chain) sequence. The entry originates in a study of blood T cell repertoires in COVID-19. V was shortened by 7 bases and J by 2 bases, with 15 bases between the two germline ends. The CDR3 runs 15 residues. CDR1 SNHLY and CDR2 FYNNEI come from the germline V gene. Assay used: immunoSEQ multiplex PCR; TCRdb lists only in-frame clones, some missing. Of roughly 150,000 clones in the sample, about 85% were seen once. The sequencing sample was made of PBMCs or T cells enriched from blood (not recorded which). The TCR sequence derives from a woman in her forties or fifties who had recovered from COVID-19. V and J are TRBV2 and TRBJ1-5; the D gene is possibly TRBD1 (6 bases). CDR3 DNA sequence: TGTGCCAGCAAGGCAGGGGTTGAGCGCAATCAGCCCCAGCATTTT. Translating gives CASKAGVERNQPQHF.